This T cell receptor beta chain originates from a study of HIV-infected patients and healthy controls. MiXCR was run by TCRdb on the 5' RACE reads, yielding one entry per CDR3 protein. The table lists about 64,000 distinct CDR3 sequences, under 25% of them singletons, with approximately 1.5% in the top ten. The sample comprised CD4+ T cells from blood. This TCR was recovered from a human donor in good health.

The CDR3 nucleotides are TGTGCCGGGACAGGGGGGAACTCTGGAAACACCATATATTTT. Residues: CAGTGGNSGNTIYF. The chain is built from TRBV6-1 and TRBJ1-3, with 11 positions matching TRBD1. Looked up from germline, CDR1 is MNHNS and CDR2 is SASEGT. This CDR3 spans 14 amino acids. Trimming cost V 11 bases and J 0 bases; bases outside gene matches: 3.